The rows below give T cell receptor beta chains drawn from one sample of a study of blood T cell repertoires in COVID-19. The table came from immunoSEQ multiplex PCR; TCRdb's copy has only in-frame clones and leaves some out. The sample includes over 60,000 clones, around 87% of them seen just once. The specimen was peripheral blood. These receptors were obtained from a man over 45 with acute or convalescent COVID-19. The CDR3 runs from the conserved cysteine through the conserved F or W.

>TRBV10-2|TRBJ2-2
CASSDMSGELFF
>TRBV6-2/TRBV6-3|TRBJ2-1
CASSTTSGRSYNEQFF
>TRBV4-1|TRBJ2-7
CASSQDSREYVYEQYF
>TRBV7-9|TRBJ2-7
CASSQGVSSYEQYF
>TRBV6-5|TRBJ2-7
CASSYSASGAYEQYF
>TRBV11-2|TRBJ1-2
CASSDPRTGNYGYTF
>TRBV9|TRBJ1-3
CASSPRTVLSSGNTIYF
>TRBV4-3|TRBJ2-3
CASSQGQGPDTQYF
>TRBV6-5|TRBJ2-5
CASSYAQVGGAETQYF
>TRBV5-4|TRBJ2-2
CASGGRERTGELFF
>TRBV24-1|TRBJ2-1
CATSDANYGTYNEQFF
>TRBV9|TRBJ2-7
CASSVRPGDYEQYF
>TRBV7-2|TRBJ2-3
CASSLWRGSTDTQYF
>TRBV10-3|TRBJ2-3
CAISEDRGADTQYF
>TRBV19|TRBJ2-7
CASSIATSGSDEQYF
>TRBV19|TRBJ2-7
CASSSLTVTYEQYF
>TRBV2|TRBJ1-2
CARSAGRDHGYTF
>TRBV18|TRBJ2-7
CASSPWAQGSSYEQYF
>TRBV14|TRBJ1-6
CASSQDQLQIPNSPLHF
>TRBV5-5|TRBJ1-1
CASSSRGLETEAFF
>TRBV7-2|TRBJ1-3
CASSLARGGNTIYF
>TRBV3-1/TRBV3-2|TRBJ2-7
CASSQELGQLYEQYF
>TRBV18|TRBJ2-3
CASSPPSFTDTQYF
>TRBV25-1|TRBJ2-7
CASRETFRAGLSYEQYF
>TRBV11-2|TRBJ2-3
CASSLDPGGDTQYF
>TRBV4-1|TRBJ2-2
CASSGSPLSGEYTGELFF
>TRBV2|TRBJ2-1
CATGSGYNEQFF
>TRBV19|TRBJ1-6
CASSLSTGAAAVSPLHF
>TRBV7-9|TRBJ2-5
CASRSGTAGRRRETQYF
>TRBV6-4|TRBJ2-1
CASSFVAGAHNEQFF
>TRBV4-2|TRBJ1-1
CASSQEPGQGDEAFF
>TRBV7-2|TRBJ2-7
CASSSQQGNLYEQYF
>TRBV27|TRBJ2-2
CASSLISLSTNTGELFF
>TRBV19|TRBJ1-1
CASSLYRDTEAFF
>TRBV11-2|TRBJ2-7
CASSFRGHEQYF
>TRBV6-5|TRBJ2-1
CASSRESGEQFF
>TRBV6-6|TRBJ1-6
CASRPPGRGVSPLHF
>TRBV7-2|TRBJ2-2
CASSSRTPGTGGGTGELFF
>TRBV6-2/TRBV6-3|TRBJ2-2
CASSFLAGGGSGTGELFF
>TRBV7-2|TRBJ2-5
CASSQFQETQYF
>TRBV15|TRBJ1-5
CATSRGGQVNQPQHF
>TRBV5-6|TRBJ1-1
CASSLFDRGHTEAFF
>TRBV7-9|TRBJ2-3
CASSKQGDTDTQYF
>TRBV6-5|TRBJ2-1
CASSGRASNEQFF
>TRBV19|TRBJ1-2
CASSRSVGTGEGYTF
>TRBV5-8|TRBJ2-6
CASSVVSSGANVLTF
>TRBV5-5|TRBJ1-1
CASKQGGQNTEAFF
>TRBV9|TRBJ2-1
CASSVAPLAGAYYNEQFF
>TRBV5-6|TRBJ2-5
CASSLRHEETQYF
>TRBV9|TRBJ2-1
CASSASGIYNEQFF
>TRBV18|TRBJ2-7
CASSPLAGDWYF
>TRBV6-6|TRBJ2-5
CASRRAGGFQETQYF